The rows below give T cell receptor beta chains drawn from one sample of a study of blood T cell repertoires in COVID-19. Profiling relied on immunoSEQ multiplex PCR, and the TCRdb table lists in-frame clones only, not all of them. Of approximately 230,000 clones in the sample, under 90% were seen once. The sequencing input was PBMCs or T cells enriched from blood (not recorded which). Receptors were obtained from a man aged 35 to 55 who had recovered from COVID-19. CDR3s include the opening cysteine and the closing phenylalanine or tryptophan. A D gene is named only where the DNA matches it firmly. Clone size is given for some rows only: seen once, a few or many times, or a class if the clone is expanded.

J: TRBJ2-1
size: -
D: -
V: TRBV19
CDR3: CASSNQGGNEQFF
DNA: TGTGCCAGTTCAAATCAGGGGGGAAATGAGCAGTTCTTC

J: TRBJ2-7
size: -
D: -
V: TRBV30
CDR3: CAWGGLAYEQYF
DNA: TGTGCCTGGGGGGGGCTCGCCTACGAGCAGTACTTC

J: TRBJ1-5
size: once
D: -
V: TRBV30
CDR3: CAWSVREDQPQHF
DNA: TGTGCCTGGAGTGTACGGGAGGATCAGCCCCAGCATTTT

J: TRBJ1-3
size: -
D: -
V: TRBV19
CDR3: CASSMHVSLGNTIYF
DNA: TGTGCCAGTAGTATGCACGTGAGCCTTGGAAACACCATATATTTT

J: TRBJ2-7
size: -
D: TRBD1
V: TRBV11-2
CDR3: CASSLHQGVSYEQYF
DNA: TGTGCCAGCAGCCTACATCAGGGGGTTTCTTACGAGCAGTACTTC

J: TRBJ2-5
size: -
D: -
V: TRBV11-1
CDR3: CASSFSMQGKQETQYF
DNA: TGTGCCAGCAGCTTTTCAATGCAGGGGAAACAAGAGACCCAGTACTTC

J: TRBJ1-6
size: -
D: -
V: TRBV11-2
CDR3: CASSLGQSYNSPLHF
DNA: TGTGCCAGCAGCTTAGGACAGAGCTATAATTCACCCCTCCACTTT

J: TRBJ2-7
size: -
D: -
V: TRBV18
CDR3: CASSQQGKDEQYF
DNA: TGTGCCAGCTCACAACAGGGAAAAGACGAGCAGTACTTC

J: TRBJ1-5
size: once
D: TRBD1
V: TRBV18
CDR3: CASSPSSGGYWAQHF
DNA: TGTGCCAGCTCACCCAGTTCAGGGGGCTACTGGGCCCAGCATTTT

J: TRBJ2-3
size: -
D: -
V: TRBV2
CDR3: CASSLGGDTQYF
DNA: TGTGCCAGCAGCTTAGGCGGTGATACGCAGTATTTT

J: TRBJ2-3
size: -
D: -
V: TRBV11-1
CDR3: CASSFGTRPEYF
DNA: TGTGCCAGCAGCTTCGGTACCCGCCCTGAATATTTT

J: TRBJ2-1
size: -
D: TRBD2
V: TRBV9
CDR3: CASSVAGRGSSYNEQFF
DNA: TGTGCCAGCAGCGTAGCTGGGCGGGGGAGCTCCTACAATGAGCAGTTCTTC

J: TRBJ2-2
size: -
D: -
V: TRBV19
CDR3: CASSITRDGGELFF
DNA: TGTGCCAGTAGTATTACCCGGGATGGCGGGGAGCTGTTTTTT

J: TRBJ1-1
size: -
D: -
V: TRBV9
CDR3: CASSVGGDTEAFF
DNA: TGTGCCAGCAGCGTAGGGGGGGACACTGAAGCTTTCTTT

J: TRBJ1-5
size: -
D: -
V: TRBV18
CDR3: CASSPPVLVTAVEAAQHF
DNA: TGTGCCAGCTCACCACCGGTTCTTGTGACAGCCGTAGAAGCAGCCCAGCATTTT

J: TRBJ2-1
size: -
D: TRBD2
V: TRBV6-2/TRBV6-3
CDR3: CASSRERGGRSEQFF
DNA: TGTGCCAGCAGCCGTGAGCGGGGGGGCCGTAGTGAGCAGTTCTTC

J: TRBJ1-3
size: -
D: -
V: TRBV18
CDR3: CATTEGNTIYF
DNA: TGTGCCACCACGGAGGGGAACACCATATATTTT

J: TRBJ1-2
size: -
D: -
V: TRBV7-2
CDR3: CASSLGLGRKDGYTF
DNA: TGTGCCAGCAGCTTGGGCCTGGGGAGGAAGGATGGCTACACCTTC

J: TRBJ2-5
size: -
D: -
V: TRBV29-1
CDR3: CSVDGTLGETQYF
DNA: TGCAGCGTTGATGGGACACTCGGGGAGACCCAGTACTTC

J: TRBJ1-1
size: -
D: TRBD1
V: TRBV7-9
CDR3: CASSPLGQGAEAFF
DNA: TGTGCCAGCAGCCCACTCGGACAGGGTGCTGAAGCTTTCTTT

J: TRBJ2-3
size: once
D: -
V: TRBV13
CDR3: CASSLVQGPRDTQYF
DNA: TGTGCCAGCAGCTTAGTTCAGGGGCCCAGAGATACGCAGTATTTT

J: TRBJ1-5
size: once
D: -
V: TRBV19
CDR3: CASNTSPRGGAYQPQHF
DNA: TGTGCCAGTAATACATCACCGAGGGGGGGCGCATATCAGCCCCAGCATTTT

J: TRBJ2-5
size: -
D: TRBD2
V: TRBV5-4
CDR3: CASSLSASGGYETQYF
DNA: TGTGCCAGCAGCTTGTCGGCTAGCGGGGGGTACGAGACCCAGTACTTC

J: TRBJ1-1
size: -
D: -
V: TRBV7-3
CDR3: CASSSQEGTEAFF
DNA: TGTGCCAGCAGCTCCCAGGAGGGAACTGAAGCTTTCTTT

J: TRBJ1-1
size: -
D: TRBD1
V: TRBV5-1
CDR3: CASSLRTGGTEAFF
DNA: TGCGCCAGCAGCTTACGGACAGGGGGCACCGAAGCTTTCTTT

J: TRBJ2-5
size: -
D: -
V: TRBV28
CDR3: CASSDSGVVGETQYF
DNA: TGTGCCAGCAGTGACTCGGGGGTGGTGGGAGAGACCCAGTACTTC

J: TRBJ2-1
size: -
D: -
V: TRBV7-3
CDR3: CASSNRTEYNEQFF
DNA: TGTGCCAGCAGCAACCGGACTGAGTACAATGAGCAGTTCTTC

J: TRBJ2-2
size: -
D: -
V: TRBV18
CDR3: CASSPPLRTKSPGELFF
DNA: TGTGCCAGCTCACCACCTCTCAGGACAAAATCCCCCGGGGAGCTGTTTTTT

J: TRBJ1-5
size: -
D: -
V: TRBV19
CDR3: CASSPRGYSNQPQHF
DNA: TGTGCCAGTAGTCCTCGGGGTTATAGCAATCAGCCCCAGCATTTT

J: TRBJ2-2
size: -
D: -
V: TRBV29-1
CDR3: CSVISGQYTGELFF
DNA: TGCAGCGTGATCTCTGGACAGTACACCGGGGAGCTGTTTTTT

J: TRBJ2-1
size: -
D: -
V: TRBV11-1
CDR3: CASSPGLASEQFF
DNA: TGTGCCAGCAGCCCAGGTCTAGCAAGTGAGCAGTTCTTC

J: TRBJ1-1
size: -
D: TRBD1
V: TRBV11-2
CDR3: CASSSLQGAWTEAFF
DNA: TGTGCCAGCAGCTCTCTCCAGGGGGCCTGGACTGAAGCTTTCTTT

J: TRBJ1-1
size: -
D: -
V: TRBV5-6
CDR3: CASSLWLTVSMNTEAFF
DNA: TGTGCCAGCAGCTTGTGGTTGACAGTAAGCATGAACACTGAAGCTTTCTTT

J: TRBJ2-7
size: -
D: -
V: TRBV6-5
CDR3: CASSYSGIRYEQYF
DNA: TGTGCCAGCAGTTATTCGGGGATCCGCTACGAGCAGTACTTC

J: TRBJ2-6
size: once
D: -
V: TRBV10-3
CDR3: CAIDTEGAISGANVLTF
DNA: TGTGCCATCGATACGGAGGGGGCGATCTCTGGGGCCAACGTCCTGACTTTC

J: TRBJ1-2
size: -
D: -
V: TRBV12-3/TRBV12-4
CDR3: CASTPGRLGYTF
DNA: TGTGCCAGCACCCCAGGGAGGCTTGGCTACACCTTC

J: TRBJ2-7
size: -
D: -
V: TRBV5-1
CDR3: CASRRGTDSYEQYF
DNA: TGCGCCAGCAGAAGGGGGACGGACTCCTACGAGCAGTACTTC

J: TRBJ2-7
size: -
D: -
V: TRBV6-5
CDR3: CASTWTRDEQYF
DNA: TGTGCCAGCACCTGGACGCGGGACGAGCAGTACTTC

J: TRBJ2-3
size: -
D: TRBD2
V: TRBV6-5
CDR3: CASSSLGGGGLDTQYF
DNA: TGTGCCAGCAGTTCTCTCGGTGGCGGGGGATTAGATACGCAGTATTTT

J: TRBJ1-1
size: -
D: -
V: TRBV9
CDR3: CASSEGGFNTEAFF
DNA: TGTGCCAGCAGCGAAGGGGGATTCAACACTGAAGCTTTCTTT

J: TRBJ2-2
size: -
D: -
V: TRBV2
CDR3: CACTENTGELFF
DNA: TGTGCCTGCACAGAGAACACCGGGGAGCTGTTTTTT

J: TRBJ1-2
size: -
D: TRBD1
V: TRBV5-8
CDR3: CASSLEGQGVNYTF
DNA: TGTGCCAGCAGCTTGGAGGGACAGGGGGTAAACTACACCTTC

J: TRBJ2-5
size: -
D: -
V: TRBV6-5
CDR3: CASSRGPGSQETQYF
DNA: TGTGCCAGCAGCCGAGGGCCGGGGTCCCAAGAGACCCAGTACTTC

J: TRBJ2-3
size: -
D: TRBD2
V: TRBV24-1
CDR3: CATSDLAGTTDTQYF
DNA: TGTGCCACCAGTGATTTAGCGGGAACCACAGATACGCAGTATTTT

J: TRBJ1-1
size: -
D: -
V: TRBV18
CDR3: CASSPGLGAGTEAFF
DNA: TGTGCCAGCTCACCAGGGTTGGGGGCGGGTACTGAAGCTTTCTTT

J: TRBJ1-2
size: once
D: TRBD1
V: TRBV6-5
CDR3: CASTQGTERVYGYTF
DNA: TGTGCCAGCACCCAGGGGACAGAGAGAGTCTATGGCTACACCTTC